The present TCR beta chain was sequenced within a study of OX40 agonist ivuxolimab in advanced cancers. Study findings and constraints: Partial responders treated at 0.1-3.0 mg/kg exhibited clonal expansion among the lowest measured.

Systemic immunosuppression or autoimmune disease history was grounds to exclude patients. Sequencing used immunoSEQ multiplex PCR; TCRdb keeps in-frame clones, though not all of them. This table has over 55,000 clones, around 82% appearing once. By share, this clone ranks as medium-sized. As yet, its antigen is unknown. The sample was CD4+ or CD8+ T cells sorted from blood, taken in a trial of the OX40 agonist ivuxolimab. This TCR was recovered from an adult with an advanced solid tumor such as melanoma, head and neck, liver or kidney cancer.

CDR3 DNA: TGTGCCAGCAGCCACCCGACAGGAAAGCAGTACTTC. Translation: CASSHPTGKQYF. The chain is built from TRBV7-2 and TRBJ2-7; a possible D gene is TRBD1 (6 bases). The length of the CDR3 is 12 residues. Germline V gene sequence: CDR1 SGHTA, CDR2 FQGNSA. Trimming took 5 bases from V and 8 from J, leaving 13 bases between them.